This TCR beta chain was found in a study of tumor-infiltrating lymphocytes in primary liver carcinoma. For the study at large: Subjects consisted of male and female patients aged 30 to 69 years. All lesions had stage T1-T3 N0M0 and about 4 to 10 cm widths. Tissue type made little difference to sample yields of roughly 3.5 to 7.13 million productive TCRbeta reads.

This clonotype occurred once. Its ends do not fully match the called genes, so a read error is possible. TCR beta cDNA came from approximately 490 ng total RNA, primed with a constant-region primer. It was through three nested multiplex PCR rounds of slightly modified ARM-PCR that TCR beta libraries arose. The first two PCR rounds used TRBV1-TRBV30 forward primers with a C-beta reverse primer, 10 cycles each. TCRdb re-called the multiplex PCR reads through MiXCR, storing one row per CDR3 protein. The table has 300,000 to 350,000 distinct CDR3 sequences, roughly 61% seen once. Blood RNA originated from unsorted whole blood, with germline DNA additionally extracted. Patients carried chronic HBV infection without prior treatment. Looked up from germline, CDR1 is SGHAT and CDR2 is FQNNGV. The CDR3 has 17 residues.

The V and J genes are TRBV11-2 and TRBJ2-3, with D perhaps TRBD2 (7 bases). Sequenced input: peripheral blood. This TCR came from a man aged 35-49 years with primary liver carcinoma and hepatitis B virus infection. The CDR3 here is CVSSLETGRGKRDTQYF. CDR3 nucleotides: TGTGTCAGCAGCTTAGAAACTGGGAGGGGGAAACGAGATACGCAGTATTTT. Full variable domain (outside the CDR3, taken from reference TRBV11-2 and TRBJ2-3): EAGVAQSPRYKIIEKRQSVAFWCNPISGHATLYWYQQILGQGPKLLIQFQNNGVVDDSQLPKDRFSAERLKGVDSTLKIQPAKLEDSAVYLCVSSLETGRGKRDTQYFGPGTRLTVL.